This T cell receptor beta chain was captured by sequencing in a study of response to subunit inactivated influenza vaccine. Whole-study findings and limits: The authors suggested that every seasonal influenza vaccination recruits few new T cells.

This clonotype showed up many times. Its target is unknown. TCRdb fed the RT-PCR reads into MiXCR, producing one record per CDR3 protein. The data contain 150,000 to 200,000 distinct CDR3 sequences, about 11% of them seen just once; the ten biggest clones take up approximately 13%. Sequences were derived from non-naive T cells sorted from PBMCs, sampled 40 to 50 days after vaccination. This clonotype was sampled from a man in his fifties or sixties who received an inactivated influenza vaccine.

The CDR3 bases are TGTGCCAGCAGCCCGCCACGGGGCGCTTTCCTAGGGTCTGGGGCCAACGTCCTGACTTTC. The encoded protein is CASSPPRGAFLGSGANVLTF. The chain is built from TRBV12-3 or TRBV12-4 and TRBJ2-6; tentatively, D is TRBD1 or TRBD2 (5 bases each). CDR3 size: 20 residues. V was shortened by 6 bases and J by 1 base, with 25 bases between the two germline ends.